The 23 T cell receptor beta chains listed next were all sequenced from one sample in a study of cytomegalovirus exposure and HLA in healthy donors. 13 Jbeta primers and 60 Vbeta primers were used for the PCR. Method: immunoSEQ multiplex PCR; TCRdb's copy keeps in-frame clones and lacks some. The table records 45,000 to 55,000 clones, around 80% of them present only once. The specimen sequenced was PBMCs. These receptors all come from a man younger than 40 in good health and CMV-seropositive.

V usage is TRBV19 and J usage is TRBJ2-6; no definite D call. The germline V gene encodes CDR1 LNHDA and CDR2 SQIVND (reference sequence). The CDR3 length is 16 residues. Trimming took 5 bases from V and 0 from J, leaving 11 bases between them. The CDR3: CASSLGLASGANVLTF. The CDR3 coding sequence is TGTGCCAGTAGTTTGGGCCTTGCCTCTGGGGCCAACGTCCTGACTTTC.

The chain recombines TRBV7-8 with TRBJ1-5; TRBD1 matches 11 bases. In germline, CDR1 is SGHVS, CDR2 FQNEAQ. The CDR3 runs 17 residues. V trimming: 3 bases; J trimming: 4 bases; junction bases outside the gene matches: 8. This CDR3 reads CASSLTPGQGANQPQHF. CDR3 DNA sequence: TGTGCCAGCAGCTTGACCCCTGGACAGGGGGCTAATCAGCCCCAGCATTTT. The whole variable domain, remainder taken from reference TRBV7-8 and TRBJ1-5, is GAGVSQSPRYKVAKRGQDVALRCDPISGHVSLFWYQQALGQGPEFLTYFQNEAQLDKSGLPSDRFFAERPEGSVSTLKIQRTQQEDSAVYLCASSLTPGQGANQPQHFGDGTRLSIL.

This sequence joins TRBV7-2 and TRBJ2-7; D not certain. Looked up from germline, CDR1 is SGHTA and CDR2 is FQGNSA. This CDR3 is 14 amino acids long. V lost 5 bases, J lost 0 bases, and 11 bases lay in between. CDR3 residues: CASSPSTSSYEQYF. The CDR3 DNA reads TGTGCCAGCAGCCCAAGCACGAGCTCCTACGAGCAGTACTTC.

The rearrangement links TRBV18 to TRBJ1-2, with D uncertain. V lost 3 bases to trimming and J lost 1 base, with 15 bases between them. CDR3 size: 16 residues. Germline CDR1 and CDR2: KGHSH and LQKENI. CDR3 DNA sequence: TGTGCCAGCTCACCGAGTGCACAGCGGGATAACTATGGCTACACCTTC. Protein sequence: CASSPSAQRDNYGYTF.

The chain carries TRBV7-2 and TRBJ1-6, with 9 bases identical to TRBD1. Unmatched junction bases numbered 13, after V lost 5 bases and J lost 8 bases. The CDR3 covers 17 residues. The V gene's germline CDR1 is SGHTA and CDR2 FQGNSA. CDR3 residues: CASSIGPGQGSHSPLHF. The CDR3 nucleotides are TGTGCCAGCAGCATTGGCCCGGGACAGGGTTCTCATTCACCCCTCCACTTT.

CDR3 nucleotides: TGTGCCAGCAGCAGGCCTTGGGACAGATCAGCTAACTATGGCTACACCTTC. This sequence encodes CASSRPWDRSANYGYTF. The rearrangement joins TRBV21-1 to TRBJ1-2; the table's D call, TRBD1, was not checked against the DNA. TRBV21-1 is classified as a pseudogene. The CDR3 covers 17 residues.

This clone was observed a handful of times. The chain carries TRBV6-1 and TRBJ1-1; tentatively, D is TRBD1 (6 bases). The germline V gene has CDR1 MNHNS and CDR2 SASEGT. Between the trimmed V and J ends, which lost 3 bases and 6 bases, there was a span of 17 bases. The length of the CDR3 is 15 residues. In DNA, the CDR3 is TGTGCCAGCAGTGATACCGGGACAACCTCCGCTGAAGCTTTCTTT. Translated: CASSDTGTTSAEAFF.

The rearrangement uses TRBV7-2 and TRBJ2-3, with D hard to call. Trimming removed 1 base at V and 3 bases at J, with 11 bases between. Germline V gene data show CDR1 as SGHTA and CDR2 as FQGNSA. This CDR3 contains 15 residues. CDR3 loop: CASSLVGPVTDTQYF. CDR3 DNA: TGTGCCAGCAGCTTAGTGGGCCCAGTTACAGATACGCAGTATTTT.

This rearrangement joins TRBV9 to TRBJ1-5, with a possible D match to TRBD1 (5 bases). The germline V gene has CDR1 SGDLS and CDR2 YYNGEE. The V end lost 4 bases, the J end lost 1 base, and 9 bases lay between the germline ends. The CDR3 has 14 residues. The DNA of the CDR3 is TGTGCCAGCAGCACCGGACAAAGCAATCAGCCCCAGCATTTT. Translated, it gives CASSTGQSNQPQHF.

The chain has TRBV25-1 and TRBJ2-5; 9 bases fit TRBD2. The CDR3 contains 15 residues. With V trimmed by 5 bases and J by 2 bases, 6 bases remained unmatched. The germline V gene has CDR1 MGHDK and CDR2 SYGVNS. The CDR3 region is CASSYSGGRQETQYF. CDR3 bases: TGTGCCAGCAGTTATAGCGGGGGCAGGCAAGAGACCCAGTACTTC.

V usage is TRBV25-1 and J usage is TRBJ2-2; D remains ambiguous. Deletions cut 3 bases from V and 4 bases from J, with 9 bases between. The germline V gene encodes CDR1 MGHDK and CDR2 SYGVNS. The CDR3 runs 14 residues. The CDR3, as DNA: TGTGCCAGCAGTGAGGTGAGGTCCACCGGGGAGCTGTTTTTT. Amino acids: CASSEVRSTGELFF.

This chain links TRBV13 with TRBJ2-1; TRBD2 agrees at 13 bases. The V and J ends lost 5 bases and 0 bases, in that order; junction bases with no gene match: 4. There are 17 residues in the CDR3. Germline lookup yields CDR1 PRHDT and CDR2 FYEKMQ (reference sequence). CDR3 residues: CASSAGLAGHSYNEQFF. The DNA for the CDR3 is TGTGCCAGCAGCGCGGGACTAGCGGGGCACTCCTACAATGAGCAGTTCTTC.

This chain joins TRBV5-1 and TRBJ1-3, with D perhaps matching TRBD1 (5 bases). Trimming shortened V by 3 bases and J by 2 bases, and 12 bases separated the two germline ends. Germline V CDR1 and CDR2: SGHRS, YFSETQ. This CDR3 has 15 residues. CDR3 residues: CASSSSGGTGNTIYF. The CDR3 coding sequence is TGCGCCAGCAGCTCCTCGGGGGGGACTGGAAACACCATATATTTT.

This rearrangement joins TRBV7-8 to TRBJ1-2; 11 bases align to TRBD1. Germline V CDR1 and CDR2: SGHVS, FQNEAQ. The CDR3 has 13 amino acids. The trim removed 5 bases at V and 7 bases at J, leaving 3 bases unmatched. CDR3 amino acids: CASSQGQGAGYTF. The CDR3, as DNA: TGTGCCAGCAGCCAAGGACAGGGGGCTGGCTACACCTTC.

The rearrangement joins TRBV6-4 to TRBJ2-2; D might be TRBD1 (5 bases). V was pared by 5 bases and J by 4 bases, with 8 bases between. Germline CDR1 reads MRHNA; CDR2 reads SNTAGT. This CDR3 contains 13 residues. In DNA, the CDR3 is TGTGCCAGCAGTCCAGGGTTCACCGGGGAGCTGTTTTTT. Translating gives CASSPGFTGELFF.

This clone has just one count. The chain has TRBV15 and TRBJ1-1; TRBD1 agrees at 8 bases. Germline V gene sequence: CDR1 LNHNV, CDR2 YYDKDF (reference sequence). The CDR3 runs 15 residues. Germline trimming cut 3 bases from V and 7 bases from J; bases unmatched to any gene: 10. The CDR3 coding sequence is TGTGCCACCAGCAGGATCGGGACAGGTAAGGGTGAAGCTTTCTTT. It specifies CATSRIGTGKGEAFF.

In this sample, this clone turned up a few times. V gene TRBV10-3 combines with J gene TRBJ1-1; D not resolved. This CDR3 is built from 16 residues. Trimming removed 0 bases from V and 0 bases from J, with 11 bases in between. Germline V lookup: CDR1 ENHRY, CDR2 SYGVKD. CDR3 region: CAISESAGLMNTEAFF. CDR3 nucleotides: TGTGCCATCAGTGAGTCGGCAGGACTGATGAACACTGAAGCTTTCTTT.

The chain employs TRBV7-8 and TRBJ2-3; D is possibly TRBD2 (7 bases). Germline V lookup: CDR1 SGHVS, CDR2 FQNEAQ. V dropped 5 bases and J dropped 0 bases, with 18 bases sitting between them. This CDR3 region has 17 residues. The CDR3 region is CASSRAGRGPSTDTQYF. CDR3 bases: TGTGCCAGCAGCCGTGCGGGGCGGGGGCCTAGCACAGATACGCAGTATTTT.

The chain uses TRBV11-1 and TRBJ2-3, with 11 bases fitting TRBD2. The V gene's germline CDR1 is SGHAT and CDR2 FQDESV (reference sequence). The CDR3 contains 15 residues. With V trimmed by 6 bases and J by 6 bases, 8 bases remained unmatched. In DNA, the CDR3 is TGTGCCAGCAGACACACTAGCGGGGGAATGGATACGCAGTATTTT. It yields the protein CASRHTSGGMDTQYF.

About this clone: This sample also contains other DNA sequences that code for the same CDR3. This rearrangement joins TRBV5-6 to TRBJ1-1; TRBD1 aligns across 7 bases. Looked up from germline, CDR1 is SGHDT and CDR2 is YYEEEE. After removal of 2 bases from V and 2 bases from J, the junction contained 3 bases not matched to a gene. This CDR3 has 14 amino acids. The DNA for the CDR3 is TGTGCCAGCAGCTTAACAGGGGTTAACACTGAAGCTTTCTTT. Its protein product is CASSLTGVNTEAFF.

This sequence joins TRBV27 and TRBJ1-6, with D possibly being TRBD1 (5 bases). The CDR3 loop spans 16 amino acids. CDR1 and CDR2 (germline): MNHEY, SMNVEV (reference sequence). The V end lost 0 bases, the J end lost 11 bases, and 17 bases lay between the germline ends. DNA of the CDR3: TGTGCCAGCAGTTTATCGCCGGGGGGAGGCCTACCACCCCTCCACTTT. Translated, it gives CASSLSPGGGLPPLHF.

The gene calls are TRBV2 and TRBJ2-3; tentative D call: TRBD2 (6 bases). The CDR3 contains 13 residues. Germline CDR1 SNHLY, CDR2 FYNNEI. V lost 6 bases, J lost 10 bases, and 17 bases lay in between. The CDR3 spells CASRARRLDAQYF. CDR3 bases: TGTGCCAGCAGGGCGCGTCGACTAGACGCGCAGTATTTT.

In DNA, the CDR3 is TGTGCCAGCAGTTTAACAGGGGCGGGGGGGGAATACAATGAGCAGTTCTTC. The encoded protein is CASSLTGAGGEYNEQFF. This sequence joins TRBV27 and TRBJ2-1; TRBD2 matches 9 bases. The CDR3 spans 17 residues. CDR1 is MNHEY, CDR2 SMNVEV, per germline (reference sequence). The V gene end was trimmed by 2 bases and the J gene end by 4 bases; junction bases not matched to a gene: 9.